Listed below are T cell receptor beta chains from one sample, sequenced in a study of blood T cells in healthy people across ages. TCRdb re-derived calls from the 5' RACE reads in MiXCR, one entry per CDR3 protein. Of roughly 1.4 million distinct CDR3 sequences listed, around 59% are singletons. Sequenced sample: blood. The receptor source for this set is a man between 18 and 29 years old in good health. Both conserved end residues are part of each CDR3. The D gene is left open where the match is weak. Clone sizes are given selectively: once, few, many, or a class where the clone is expanded.

TRBV7-2	.	.	TRBJ2-1	TGTGCCAGCAGCTTAGAGCCCCCAGGGGATGAGCAGTTCTTC	CASSLEPPGDEQFF
TRBV20-1	.	.	TRBJ2-1	TGCAGTGCTAGAGTTAGTGGGTACAATGAGCAGTTCTTC	CSARVSGYNEQFF
TRBV27	few	.	TRBJ2-2	TGTGCCAGCAGTTATTCGCCAGGGACGAACACCGGGGAGCTGTTTTTT	CASSYSPGTNTGELFF
TRBV27	.	.	TRBJ2-4	.	CASSTSPGLNEQYF
TRBV9	.	.	TRBJ1-2	TGTGCCAGCCGGGAGCTGAAAAGACGTCGACAAACTCACTATGGCTACACCTTC	CASRELKRRRQTHYGYTF
TRBV4-2	.	.	TRBJ2-7	TGTGCCAGCAGCCAAGACAACTACCACGAGCAGTACTTC	CASSQDNYHEQYF
TRBV7-8	few	.	TRBJ2-7	TGTGCCAGCAGCCCCGTTTTCCCGGGCCGAGTTGGGTACGAGCAGTACTTC	CASSPVFPGRVGYEQYF
TRBV7-9	.	.	TRBJ1-3	TGTGCCAGCAGCTTAATTGACACCATATATTTT	CASSLIDTIYF
TRBV10-2	.	TRBD1	TRBJ1-1	TGCGCCAGCCATACTGGGACAGTAAACACTGAAGCTTTCTTT	CASHTGTVNTEAFF
TRBV12-3/TRBV12-4	.	.	TRBJ1-1	TGTGCCAGCAGTTCTCCGAGCAGGGTCGGGATTGAAGCTTTCTTT	CASSSPSRVGIEAFF
TRBV29-1	.	.	TRBJ1-1	TGCAGCGTTTTGGCCATGAACACTGAAGCTTTCTTT	CSVLAMNTEAFF
TRBV20-1	.	.	TRBJ2-1	TGCAGTAGGACGGGGTTCTACAATGAGCAGTTCTTC	CSRTGFYNEQFF
TRBV4-3	few	.	TRBJ2-3	TGCGCCAGCAGCCAAGGCCTGGTCCCAGATACGCAGTATTTT	CASSQGLVPDTQYF
TRBV18	.	TRBD2	TRBJ2-3	TGTGCCAGCCAGGGAGGACTAGCGGACACAGATACGCAGTATTTT	CASQGGLADTDTQYF
TRBV11-2	few	.	TRBJ2-3	TGTGCCAGCAGCTTAGTCTCACATACGCAGTATTTT	CASSLVSHTQYF
TRBV5-5	.	TRBD2	TRBJ2-2	TGTGCCAGCAGCTTGGGTCTAGCGGGAGGGAACACCGGGGGGCTGTTTTTT	CASSLGLAGGNTGGLFF
TRBV7-6	.	TRBD1	TRBJ2-5	TGTGCCAGCAGCTGGGACAGGGGGCGCCATCCCAAAGGAGAGACCCAGTACTTC	CASSWDRGRHPKGETQYF
TRBV4-3	.	.	TRBJ2-1	TGCGCCAGCAGCCAAGACAGGAGTTGGAATGAGCAGTTCTTC	CASSQDRSWNEQFF
TRBV7-2	few	TRBD1	TRBJ2-1	TGTGCCAGCAGCTTCGGACAGGGATCCTACAATGAGCAGTTCTTC	CASSFGQGSYNEQFF
TRBV7-2	.	TRBD1	TRBJ2-7	TGTGCCAGCAGCTTCAGTACAGGGGTGTACGAGCAGTACTTC	CASSFSTGVYEQYF
TRBV4-1	.	TRBD1	TRBJ1-4	TGCGCCAGCAGCCGCAGCCCGACAGGGGGCCTTGAAAAACTGTTTTTT	CASSRSPTGGLEKLFF
TRBV7-2	.	TRBD1	TRBJ2-7	TGTGCCAGCAGCCACGACAGGGGAGAGAGGGAGTACTTC	CASSHDRGEREYF
TRBV27	.	TRBD1	TRBJ2-1	TGTGCCAGCAGTTTATCTACCGGGGGACAGGGGGATGAGCAGTTCTTC	CASSLSTGGQGDEQFF
TRBV7-6	.	TRBD1	TRBJ2-3	TGTGCCAGCAGCTTAAATCGGGGACAGAGAACAGATACGCAGTATTTT	CASSLNRGQRTDTQYF
TRBV28	.	.	TRBJ1-4	TGTGCCAGCAGCCTAGTTAGCCCTGAAAAACTGTTTTTT	CASSLVSPEKLFF
TRBV10-3	.	TRBD1	TRBJ1-3	TGTGCCATCAGTCTCGGGACAGCTGGAAACACCATATATTTT	CAISLGTAGNTIYF
TRBV2	many	.	TRBJ1-1	TGTGCCAGCAACATCGGGTTTGCTTTCTTT	CASNIGFAFF
TRBV4-1	.	TRBD2	TRBJ2-1	TGCGCCAGCAGCCAAGGGCAGGGACTAGCGGGAAATGAGCAGTTCTTC	CASSQGQGLAGNEQFF
TRBV27	.	TRBD2	TRBJ2-3	TGTGCCAGCAGTCAGGGGACTAGCCTACGGACAGATACGCAGTATTTT	CASSQGTSLRTDTQYF
TRBV4-1	.	TRBD1	TRBJ2-7	TGCGCCAGCAGCCAAGATCAGGCGACAGGGACAAGCTACGAGCAGTACTTC	CASSQDQATGTSYEQYF
TRBV5-1	.	TRBD1	TRBJ2-7	TGCGCCAGCAACCCTCAGACAGGGAACGGCTACGAGCAGTACTTC	CASNPQTGNGYEQYF
TRBV12-3/TRBV12-4	.	.	TRBJ2-5	TGTGCCAGCAGTTCGACCCGTGGGGGGAATAATGAGCAGTACTTC	CASSSTRGGNNEQYF
TRBV29-1	.	.	TRBJ1-1	TGCAGCGTTGGGCAGGTGCTCGGCACTGAAGCTTTCTTT	CSVGQVLGTEAFF
TRBV6-2/TRBV6-3	few	TRBD1	TRBJ2-1	TGTGCCAGCAGCCCGGGGACAGGGTTGAATGAGCAGTTCTTC	CASSPGTGLNEQFF
TRBV28	.	TRBD1	TRBJ1-1	TGTGCCAGCAGTCGAACCGGGACAGGGAACACTGAAGCTTTCTTT	CASSRTGTGNTEAFF
TRBV4-1	once	.	TRBJ1-2	TGCGCCAGCAGCCAAGACGTCCTCCTCCCTTCCTATGGCTACACCTTC	CASSQDVLLPSYGYTF
TRBV20-1	.	TRBD2	TRBJ2-1	TGCAGTGCTAGACAGTCGGCGGGGGGGGATGAGCAGTTCTTC	CSARQSAGGDEQFF
TRBV7-2	few	.	TRBJ2-6	TGTGCCAGCAGCTTTCGGACATCTGGGGCCAACGTCCTGACTTTC	CASSFRTSGANVLTF
TRBV6-5	once	.	TRBJ1-2	TGTGCCAGCAGCACTCCTATGGGGGGCGCCCTCAATGGCTACACCTTC	CASSTPMGGALNGYTF
TRBV10-3	.	.	TRBJ1-1	TGTGCCATCACTCGGGGGTCGGGAGATGAAGCTTTCTTT	CAITRGSGDEAFF
TRBV25-1	.	.	TRBJ1-6	TGTGCCAGTAGCGGAACCAATTCACCCCTCCACTTT	CASSGTNSPLHF
TRBV2	.	.	TRBJ2-6	TGTGCCAGCAGTGAAGGGCCAGGGTACTCTGGGGCCAACGTCCTGACTTTC	CASSEGPGYSGANVLTF
TRBV6-2/TRBV6-3	.	.	TRBJ2-1	TGTGCCAGCAGTTACTCCACAGGGTACCATGAGCAGTTCTTC	CASSYSTGYHEQFF
TRBV5-5	.	TRBD2	TRBJ2-7	TGTGCCAGCAGCGTGGGACTAACCACCTACGAGCAGTACTTC	CASSVGLTTYEQYF
TRBV24-1	few	TRBD2	TRBJ2-7	TGTGCCACCAGTGAACCACTAGCGGGAGGATACGAGCAGTACTTC	CATSEPLAGGYEQYF
TRBV7-2	few	TRBD1	TRBJ2-7	TGTGCCAGCGGGACAGGGACTACCTACGAGCAGTACTTC	CASGTGTTYEQYF
TRBV3-1	many	.	TRBJ2-6	TGTGCCAGCAGCCAAGATCGATTCTCTGGGGCCAACGTCCTGACTTTC	CASSQDRFSGANVLTF
TRBV7-6	.	.	TRBJ1-1	TGTGCCAGCAGCTTAAGTCACAGGGAGAACACTGAAGCTTTCTTT	CASSLSHRENTEAFF
TRBV7-9	.	TRBD1	TRBJ2-4	TGTGCCAGCAGCATAAGGCGACAGGGAAAAAACATTCAGTACTTC	CASSIRRQGKNIQYF
TRBV3-1	.	.	TRBJ2-2	TGTGCCAGCAGCCAAGATATTGTGGGGGGCAGGGTGCTGTTTTTT	CASSQDIVGGRVLFF